This TCR beta chain was profiled in a study of blood T cell repertoires in COVID-19. Germline V CDR1 and CDR2: KGHDR, SFDVKD. Trimming cost V 2 bases and J 5 bases; bases outside gene matches: 6. The CDR3 contains 15 residues. Sequencing was performed with immunoSEQ multiplex PCR; in TCRdb, only in-frame clones are kept and a portion is missing. The sample lists roughly 200,000 clones; roughly 81% were seen once. This TCR was recovered from an elderly woman with acute or convalescent COVID-19. This chain links TRBV24-1 with TRBJ2-7; 9 nucleotides align to TRBD1. The sample consisted of peripheral blood. CDR3: CATSDSRQGGHEQYF. The CDR3 DNA follows: TGTGCCACCAGTGATTCCAGACAGGGGGGGCACGAGCAGTACTTC.